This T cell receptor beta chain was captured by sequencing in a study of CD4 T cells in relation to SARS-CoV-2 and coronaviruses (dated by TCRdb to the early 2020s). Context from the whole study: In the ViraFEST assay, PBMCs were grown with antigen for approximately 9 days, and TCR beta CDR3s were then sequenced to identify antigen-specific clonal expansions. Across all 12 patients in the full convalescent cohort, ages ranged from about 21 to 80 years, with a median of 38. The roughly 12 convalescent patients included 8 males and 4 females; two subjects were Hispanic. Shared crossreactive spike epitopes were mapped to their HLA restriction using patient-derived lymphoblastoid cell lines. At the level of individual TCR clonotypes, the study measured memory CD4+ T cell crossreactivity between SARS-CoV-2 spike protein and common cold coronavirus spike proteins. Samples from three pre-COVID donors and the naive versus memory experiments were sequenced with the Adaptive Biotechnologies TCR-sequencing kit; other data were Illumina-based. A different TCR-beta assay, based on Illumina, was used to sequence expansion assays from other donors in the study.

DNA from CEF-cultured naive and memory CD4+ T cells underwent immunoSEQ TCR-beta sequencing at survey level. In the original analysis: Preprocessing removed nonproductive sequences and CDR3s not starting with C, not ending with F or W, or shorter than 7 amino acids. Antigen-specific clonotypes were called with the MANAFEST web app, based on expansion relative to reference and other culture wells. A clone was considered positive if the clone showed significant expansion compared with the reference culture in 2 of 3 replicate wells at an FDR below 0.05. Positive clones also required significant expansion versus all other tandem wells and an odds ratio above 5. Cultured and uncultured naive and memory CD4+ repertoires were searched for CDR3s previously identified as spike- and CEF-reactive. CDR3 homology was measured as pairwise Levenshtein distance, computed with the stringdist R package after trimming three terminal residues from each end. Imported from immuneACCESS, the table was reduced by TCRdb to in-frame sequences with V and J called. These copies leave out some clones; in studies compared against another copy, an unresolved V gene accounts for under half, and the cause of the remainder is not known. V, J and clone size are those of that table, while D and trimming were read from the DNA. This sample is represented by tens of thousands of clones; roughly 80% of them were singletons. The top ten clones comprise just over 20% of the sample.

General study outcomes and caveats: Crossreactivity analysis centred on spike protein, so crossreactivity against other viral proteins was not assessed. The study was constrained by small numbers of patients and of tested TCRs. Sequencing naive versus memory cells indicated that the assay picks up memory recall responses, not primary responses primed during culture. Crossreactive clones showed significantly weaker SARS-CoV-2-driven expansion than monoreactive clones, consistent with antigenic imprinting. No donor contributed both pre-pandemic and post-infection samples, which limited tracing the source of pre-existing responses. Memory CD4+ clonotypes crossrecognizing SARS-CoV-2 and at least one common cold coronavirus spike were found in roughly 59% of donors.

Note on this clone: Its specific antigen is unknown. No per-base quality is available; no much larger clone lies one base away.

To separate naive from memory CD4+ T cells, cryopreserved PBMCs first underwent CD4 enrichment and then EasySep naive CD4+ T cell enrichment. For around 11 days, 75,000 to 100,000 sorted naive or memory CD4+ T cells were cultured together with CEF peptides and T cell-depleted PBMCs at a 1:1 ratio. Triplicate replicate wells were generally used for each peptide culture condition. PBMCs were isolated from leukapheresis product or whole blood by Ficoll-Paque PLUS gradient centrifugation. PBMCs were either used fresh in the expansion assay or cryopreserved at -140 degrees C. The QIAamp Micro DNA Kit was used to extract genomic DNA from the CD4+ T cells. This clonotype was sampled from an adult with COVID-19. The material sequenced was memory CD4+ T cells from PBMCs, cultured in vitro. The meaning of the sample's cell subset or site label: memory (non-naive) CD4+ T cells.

The bases read TGTGCCAGCAGCTTAGGGATTAGCGGGATACCCTACGAGCAGTACTTC. Its translation is CASSLGISGIPYEQYF. The sequence is built from TRBV7-9 and TRBJ2-7, with 8 junctional bases fitting TRBD2. The CDR3 starts with the cysteine, ends with the phenylalanine, and has 16 residues. Only the CDR3 DNA is retained, 48 bases long and in frame from the first base. V and J are trimmed by 1 base and 2 bases, and the gene matches miss 7 bases of the junction. From the germline V gene (reference sequence), CDR1 is SEHNR and CDR2 is FQNEAQ. The variable domain in full, with residues beyond the CDR3 obtained from the reference TRBV7-9 and TRBJ2-7 genes, is DTGVSQNPRHKITKRGQNVTFRCDPISEHNRLYWYRQTLGQGPEFLTYFQNEAQLEKSRLLSDRFSAERPKGSFSTLEIQRTEQGDSAMYLCASSLGISGIPYEQYFGPGTRLTVT.